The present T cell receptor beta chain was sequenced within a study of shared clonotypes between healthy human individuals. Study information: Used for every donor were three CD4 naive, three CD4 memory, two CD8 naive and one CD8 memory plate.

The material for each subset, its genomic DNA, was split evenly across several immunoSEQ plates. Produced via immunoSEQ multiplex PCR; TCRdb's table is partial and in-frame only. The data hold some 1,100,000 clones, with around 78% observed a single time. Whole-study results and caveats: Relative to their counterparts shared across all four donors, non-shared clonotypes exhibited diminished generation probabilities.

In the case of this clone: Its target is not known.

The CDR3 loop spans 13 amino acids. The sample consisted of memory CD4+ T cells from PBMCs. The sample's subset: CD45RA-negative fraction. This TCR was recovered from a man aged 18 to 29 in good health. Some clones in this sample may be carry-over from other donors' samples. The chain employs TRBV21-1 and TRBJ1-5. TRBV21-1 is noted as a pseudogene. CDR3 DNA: TGTGCCAGCAGCAAAGTGGACAATCAGCCCCAGCATTTT. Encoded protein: CASSKVDNQPQHF.